The 30 T cell receptor beta chains listed next were all sequenced from one sample in a study of cytomegalovirus exposure and HLA in healthy donors. 60 Vbeta and 13 Jbeta primers were used in PCR. The data were produced by immunoSEQ multiplex PCR, yet TCRdb's version contains in-frame clones alone and is incomplete. This sample's clone table lists 200,000 or so clones. The sample consisted of PBMCs. These receptors were collected from a boy under 18 in good health and CMV-seronegative.

Details on this clone: The junction departs from germline at one end; a sequencing error may be responsible. In nucleotides, the CDR3 is TGTGCCAGCAACTTATCACGGGATTTTCTTCGCGCTTTCTTT. Translation: CASNLSRDFLRAFF. The chain uses TRBV13 and TRBJ1-1; D not resolved. The CDR3 is 14 amino acids. Germline loops: CDR1 PRHDT, CDR2 FYEKMQ (reference sequence).

V and J are TRBV5-8 and TRBJ2-2; 7 bases fit TRBD1. V lost 3 bases, J lost 4 bases, and 3 bases stayed unmatched. This CDR3 contains 14 residues. Germline V gene sequence: CDR1 SGHTS, CDR2 YDEGEE. DNA of the CDR3: TGTGCCAGCAGCTGGCGACAGGGCACCGGGGAGCTGTTTTTT. The encoded protein is CASSWRQGTGELFF.

The chain carries TRBV28 and TRBJ2-2; the match to TRBD1 covers 7 bases. CDR3 length: 18 amino acids. J lost 4 bases, V lost 3 bases, and 14 bases had no gene match. From germline, CDR1 is MDHEN and CDR2 SYDVKM. The CDR3 loop is CASSFRASGQKITGELFF. In nucleotides, the CDR3 is TGTGCCAGCAGTTTCCGGGCCTCGGGACAGAAAATCACCGGGGAGCTGTTTTTT.

CDR3 nucleotide sequence: TGCGCCAGCAGCCCCGGACAGGGTTCGTTCTTT. It translates to CASSPGQGSFF. The rearrangement uses TRBV5-1 and TRBJ1-1; 8 bases are a match to TRBD1. CDR1 and CDR2 (germline): SGHRS, YFSETQ. This CDR3 has 11 residues. The ends lost 4 bases at V and 14 bases at J; junction bases unmatched: 7.

V is TRBV7-9 and J is TRBJ2-7, with 9 bases lining up with TRBD1. CDR1 and CDR2 (germline): SEHNR, FQNEAQ (reference sequence). This CDR3 has 11 residues. Trimming cost V 10 bases and J 6 bases; bases outside gene matches: 4. CDR3 sequence reads: CATWTGAEQYF. In DNA form, the CDR3 reads TGTGCCACCTGGACAGGGGCCGAGCAGTACTTC.

V is TRBV2 and J is TRBJ2-7, with TRBD1 identical over 11 bases. V gave up 4 bases and J gave up 6 bases; unmatched junction bases: 11. CDR1 is SNHLY and CDR2 is FYNNEI in the germline V gene. There are 16 residues in the CDR3. The chain's CDR3 is CASSAEGQGAIGEQYF. In DNA, the CDR3 is TGTGCCAGCAGTGCAGAAGGACAGGGGGCGATTGGCGAGCAGTACTTC.

The V and J genes are TRBV5-4 and TRBJ1-2; 9 positions agree with TRBD1. Unmatched junction bases numbered 14, after V lost 3 bases and J lost 8 bases. Germline-derived CDR1 and CDR2 are SGHNT and YYREEE (reference sequence). This CDR3 is 16 amino acids long. In DNA form, the CDR3 reads TGTGCCAGCAGCTCACTCCTCCTACAGGGGGCGGAGGGCTACACCTTC. Its protein is CASSSLLLQGAEGYTF.

The J gene is TRBJ1-2, the V gene TRBV9; 9 positions agree with TRBD1. Germline CDR1 and CDR2: SGDLS and YYNGEE. Germline trimming cut 2 bases from V and 8 bases from J; bases unmatched to any gene: 7. The CDR3 has 14 amino acids. The CDR3: CASSVADRGYGYTF. The CDR3 DNA sequence: TGTGCCAGCAGCGTGGCTGACAGGGGGTACGGCTACACCTTC.

The chain uses TRBV6-1 and TRBJ1-2; 7 positions agree with TRBD1. Per germline, CDR1 MNHNS and CDR2 SASEGT. V shed 2 bases and J 5 bases; nucleotides not matched to a gene: 8. The CDR3 extends over 15 amino acids. The CDR3 nucleotides are TGTGCCAGCAGTGAAATCGGCAGGGGGGCGTATGGCTACACCTTC. Translated, it gives CASSEIGRGAYGYTF.

Worth noting for this clone: This same CDR3 is encoded by further DNA sequences in the sample. The chain recombines TRBV4-3 with TRBJ1-4; the D gene is possibly TRBD1 (5 bases). This CDR3 has 16 residues. Germline CDR1 reads LGHNA; CDR2 reads YSLEER. V lost 0 bases and J lost 6, with 14 bases in between. CDR3 sequence reads: CASSQDLRQGDEKLFF. CDR3 nucleotide sequence: TGCGCCAGCAGCCAAGATTTGAGGCAGGGCGATGAAAAACTGTTTTTT.

V gene TRBV12-5 combines with J gene TRBJ2-7; 8 bases agree with TRBD1. The CDR3 spans 14 residues. Trimming took 1 base from V and 7 from J; bases not matched to a gene: 6. CDR1 is LGHNT and CDR2 is FRNRAP in the germline V gene. For the CDR3, the DNA is TGTGCTAGTGGTTTGGGCCGGACAGGGCGGGAGCAGTACTTC. It specifies CASGLGRTGREQYF. The variable domain in full, with the rest retrieved from reference TRBV12-5 and TRBJ2-7, is DARVTQTPRHKVTEMGQEVTMRCQPILGHNTVFWYRQTMMQGLELLAYFRNRAPLDDSGMPKDRFSAEMPDATLATLKIQPSEPRDSAVYFCASGLGRTGREQYFGPGTRLTVT.

The rearrangement links TRBV13 to TRBJ1-1; 8 nucleotides line up with TRBD1. The CDR3 is 14 residues long. Trimming at V came to 0 bases and at J to 5 bases, leaving 2 bases not matched to a gene. In germline, CDR1 is PRHDT, CDR2 FYEKMQ (reference sequence). CDR3 sequence reads: CASSLGGDRTEAFF. The CDR3 nucleotides are TGTGCCAGCAGCTTAGGAGGGGACAGGACTGAAGCTTTCTTT.

The rearrangement links TRBV5-1 to TRBJ2-7; D unclear. Per germline, CDR1 SGHRS and CDR2 YFSETQ. With 2 bases removed from V and 4 bases from J, the gap between germline ends came to 16 bases. This CDR3 has 15 residues. This CDR3 is CASSFDLEFRYEQYF. CDR3 DNA sequence: TGCGCCAGCAGCTTCGACCTAGAATTTCGGTACGAGCAGTACTTC.

The chain employs TRBV4-3 and TRBJ2-7, with D possibly being TRBD1 (6 bases). Trimming removed 0 bases from V and 6 bases from J, with 18 bases in between. The germline gives CDR1 LGHNA, CDR2 YSLEER. The CDR3 consists of 16 residues. The CDR3 DNA reads as TGCGCCAGCAGCCAAGATGTGGGGCAGGGGCTAGCCGAGCAGTACTTC. Translated: CASSQDVGQGLAEQYF.

The V call is TRBV5-1, the J call TRBJ2-3; TRBD1 aligns across 7 bases. V shed 5 bases and J 3 bases; nucleotides not matched to a gene: 6. The CDR3 sequence is 14 residues long. Germline V gives CDR1 SGHRS, CDR2 YFSETQ. CDR3 sequence: CASSRTGDTDTQYF. CDR3 nucleotide sequence: TGCGCCAGCAGTCGTACAGGGGATACAGATACGCAGTATTTT.

The chain has TRBV9 and TRBJ2-4; no reliable D call. V shed 0 bases and J shed 0 bases, with 13 bases lying between them. Germline V lookup: CDR1 SGDLS, CDR2 YYNGEE. CDR3 length: 17 amino acids. The CDR3 DNA reads as TGTGCCAGCAGCGTAGCTGCAGTACCCCTAGCCAAAAACATTCAGTACTTC. Its translation is CASSVAAVPLAKNIQYF. Based on the CDR3 plus reference TRBV9 and TRBJ2-4, the full variable domain is DSGVTQTPKHLITATGQRVTLRCSPRSGDLSVYWYQQSLDQGLQFLIQYYNGEERAKGNILERFSAQQFPDLHSELNLSSLELGDSALYFCASSVAAVPLAKNIQYFGAGTRLSVL.

CDR3 sequence: CASSVLAGGRFTDTQYF. The CDR3 DNA reads TGTGCCAGCAGCGTATTAGCGGGGGGGCGGTTCACAGATACGCAGTATTTT. This rearrangement joins TRBV9 to TRBJ2-3; 11 bases line up with TRBD2. J gave up 2 bases and V 1 base, and 6 bases lay outside the gene matches. The CDR3 covers 17 residues. The germline V gene encodes CDR1 SGDLS and CDR2 YYNGEE.

For the CDR3, the DNA is TGTGCCAGCAACCTCCCCGGGACTCGGGGCTCACCCCTCCACTTT. Its translation: CASNLPGTRGSPLHF. The chain uses TRBV9 and TRBJ1-6, with a tentative D call TRBD1 (5 bases). CDR1 is SGDLS, CDR2 YYNGEE, per germline. The V and J ends lost 6 bases and 10 bases respectively, with 20 bases between them. The CDR3 is 15 residues long.

The chain joins TRBV7-6 to TRBJ2-3; D is possibly TRBD2 (6 bases). The V and J ends lost 3 bases and 4 bases respectively, with 8 bases between them. Looked up from germline, CDR1 is SGHVS and CDR2 is FNYEAQ. CDR3 size: 13 residues. The CDR3 sequence is CASSFSGADTQYF. In DNA form, the CDR3 reads TGTGCCAGCAGCTTTTCGGGGGCAGATACGCAGTATTTT.

The rearrangement links TRBV6-4 to TRBJ2-3; D might be TRBD2 (6 bases). V lost 0 bases and J 4 bases, leaving 8 bases between the germline ends. Germline V CDR1 and CDR2: MRHNA, SNTAGT. CDR3 length: 14 residues. The CDR3, as DNA: TGTGCCAGCAGTGACTCGGAGGGATCAGATACGCAGTATTTT. It codes for CASSDSEGSDTQYF.

V usage is TRBV4-2 and J usage is TRBJ2-5, with 12 bases that match TRBD1. Trimming removed 5 bases from V and 5 bases from J; junction bases left unmatched: 6. The CDR3 sequence is 15 residues long. Germline loops: CDR1 LGHNA, CDR2 YNFKEQ. The CDR3 loop is CASSYRDRGRETQYF. CDR3 in DNA: TGTGCCAGCAGCTATCGGGACAGGGGGCGGGAGACCCAGTACTTC.

The chain uses TRBV10-3 and TRBJ1-3; D perhaps matches TRBD1 (5 bases). This CDR3 comprises 16 residues. The V and J ends lost 2 bases and 2 bases respectively, with 13 bases between them. Germline CDR1 is ENHRY and CDR2 is SYGVKD. CDR3 DNA: TGTGCCATCAGTGAGGAAGGGCAGGGCGCTGGAAACACCATATATTTT. This codes for CAISEEGQGAGNTIYF.

J is TRBJ1-2 and V is TRBV13, with D hard to call. The CDR3 loop spans 12 amino acids. V was pared by 0 bases and J by 13 bases, with 12 bases between. Germline CDR1 reads PRHDT; CDR2 reads FYEKMQ (reference sequence). CDR3 loop: CASSLGGALGTF. CDR3 DNA sequence: TGTGCCAGCAGCTTAGGGGGCGCGTTGGGCACCTTC.

This sequence joins TRBV10-3 and TRBJ2-1, with 8 bases aligning to TRBD2. V lost 2 bases and J lost 3; bases outside the gene matches: 0. This CDR3 is 14 amino acids long. CDR1 and CDR2 (germline): ENHRY, SYGVKD. The CDR3 spells CAISESGGYNEQFF. In nucleotides, the CDR3 is TGTGCCATCAGTGAGAGCGGGGGCTACAATGAGCAGTTCTTC.

This chain uses TRBV30 with TRBJ1-2; TRBD1 aligns across 7 bases. After removal of 2 bases from V and 2 bases from J, the junction contained 23 bases not matched to a gene. The germline V gene has CDR1 GTSNPN and CDR2 SVGIG (reference sequence). The length of the CDR3 is 20 residues. The CDR3 reads CAWSHSIPLGQSYGNYGYTF. CDR3 bases: TGTGCCTGGAGTCACTCCATACCCCTGGGACAGTCTTACGGGAACTATGGCTACACCTTC.

J is TRBJ2-5 and V is TRBV13, with a possible D match to TRBD1 (6 bases). The CDR3 runs 13 residues. Germline CDR1 PRHDT, CDR2 FYEKMQ (reference sequence). The V end was cut by 2 bases, the J end by 4 bases, with 8 bases between. The CDR3 DNA reads TGTGCCAGCAGCTTACCAGGGGTAGAGACCCAGTACTTC. It specifies CASSLPGVETQYF.

The chain combines TRBV5-1 with TRBJ1-1; TRBD1 agrees at 8 bases. Germline V gene lookup returns CDR1 SGHRS and CDR2 YFSETQ. This CDR3 has 15 residues. V shed 4 bases, J shed 7 bases, and the junction held 12 bases outside the gene matches. Here the CDR3 DNA reads TGCGCCAGCAGCCCCCTCGGGCAGGGGGCTGATGAAGCTTTCTTT. This encodes CASSPLGQGADEAFF. The full variable domain, rest sourced from reference TRBV5-1 and TRBJ1-1, is KAGVTQTPRYLIKTRGQQVTLSCSPISGHRSVSWYQQTPGQGLQFLFEYFSETQRNKGNFPGRFSGRQFSNSRSEMNVSTLELGDSALYLCASSPLGQGADEAFFGQGTRLTVV.

J is TRBJ1-2 and V is TRBV7-9; D is uncertain. The V end was cut by 5 bases, the J end by 3 bases, with 10 bases between. The CDR3 is made up of 13 amino acids. CDR1 and CDR2 (germline): SEHNR, FQNEAQ (reference sequence). CDR3 sequence reads: CASSPSADYGYTF. The CDR3 nucleotides read TGTGCCAGCAGCCCCTCCGCGGACTATGGCTACACCTTC.

The rearrangement links TRBV9 to TRBJ2-5, with D perhaps TRBD2 (5 bases). The CDR3 runs to 13 residues. V was pared by 8 bases and J by 4 bases, with 15 bases between. Looked up from germline, CDR1 is SGDLS and CDR2 is YYNGEE. CDR3 bases: TGTGCCAGTTCGGGATTAGGCGGAGAGACCCAGTACTTC. Amino acid sequence: CASSGLGGETQYF.

V is TRBV7-9 and J is TRBJ2-4; D is perhaps TRBD2 (6 bases). Looked up from germline, CDR1 is SEHNR and CDR2 is FQNEAQ (reference sequence). This CDR3 contains 16 residues. V lost 5 bases, J lost 3 bases, and 17 bases lay in between. CDR3: CASSPGLGTDKNIQYF. CDR3 DNA: TGTGCCAGCAGCCCGGGACTTGGAACGGACAAAAACATTCAGTACTTC.